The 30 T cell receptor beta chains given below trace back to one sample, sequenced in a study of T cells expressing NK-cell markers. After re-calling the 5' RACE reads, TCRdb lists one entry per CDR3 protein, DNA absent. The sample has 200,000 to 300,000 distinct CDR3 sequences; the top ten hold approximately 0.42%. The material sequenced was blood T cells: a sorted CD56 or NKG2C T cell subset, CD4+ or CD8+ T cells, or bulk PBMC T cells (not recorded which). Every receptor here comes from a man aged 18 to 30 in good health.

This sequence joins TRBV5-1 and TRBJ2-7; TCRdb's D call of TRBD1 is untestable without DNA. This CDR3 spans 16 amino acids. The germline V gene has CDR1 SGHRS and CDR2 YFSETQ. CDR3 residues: CASSLRRTGPSYEQYF.

CDR3 sequence reads: CASSLVGGRETEAFF. J is TRBJ1-1 and V is TRBV5-4; TCRdb calls TRBD1, which cannot be checked without DNA. CDR1 SGHNT and CDR2 YYREEE come from the germline V gene (reference sequence). The CDR3 runs 15 residues.

CDR3: CASRIGQANEQFF. This chain links TRBV12-3 or TRBV12-4 with TRBJ2-1; TCRdb's D gene call, TRBD1, goes unchecked for lack of DNA. CDR3 size: 13 residues.

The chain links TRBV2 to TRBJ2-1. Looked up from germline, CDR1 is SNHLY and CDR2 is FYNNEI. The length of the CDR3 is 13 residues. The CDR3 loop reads CASSSDASNEQFF.

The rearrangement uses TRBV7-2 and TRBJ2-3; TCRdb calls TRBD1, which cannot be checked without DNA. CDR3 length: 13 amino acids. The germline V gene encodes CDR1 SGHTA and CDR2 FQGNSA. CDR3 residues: CASSSRAGDTQYF.

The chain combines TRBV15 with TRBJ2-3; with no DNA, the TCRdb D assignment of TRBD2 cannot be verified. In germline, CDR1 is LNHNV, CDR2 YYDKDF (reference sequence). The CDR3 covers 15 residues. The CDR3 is CATSAGSGGTDTQYF.

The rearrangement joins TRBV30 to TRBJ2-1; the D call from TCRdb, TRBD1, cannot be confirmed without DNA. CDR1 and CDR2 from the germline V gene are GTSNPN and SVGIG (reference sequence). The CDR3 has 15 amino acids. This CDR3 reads CAWSVRPPYYNEQFF.

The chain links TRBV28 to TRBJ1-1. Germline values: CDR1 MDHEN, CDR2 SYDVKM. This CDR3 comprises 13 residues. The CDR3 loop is CASSNPLNTEAFF.

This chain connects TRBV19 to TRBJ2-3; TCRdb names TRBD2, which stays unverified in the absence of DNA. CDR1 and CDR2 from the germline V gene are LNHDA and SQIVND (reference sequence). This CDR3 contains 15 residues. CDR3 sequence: CASGASGPAADTQYF.

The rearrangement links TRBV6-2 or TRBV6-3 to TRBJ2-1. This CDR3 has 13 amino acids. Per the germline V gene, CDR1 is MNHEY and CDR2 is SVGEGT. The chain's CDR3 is CASSYSRGNEQFF.

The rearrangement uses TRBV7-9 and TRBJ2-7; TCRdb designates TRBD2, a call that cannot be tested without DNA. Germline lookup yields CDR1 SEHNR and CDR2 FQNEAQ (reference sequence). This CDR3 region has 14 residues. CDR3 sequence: CASSLPSGTYEQYF.

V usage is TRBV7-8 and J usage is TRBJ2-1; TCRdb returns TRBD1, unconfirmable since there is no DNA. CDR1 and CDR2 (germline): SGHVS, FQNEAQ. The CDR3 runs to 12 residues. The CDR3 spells CASSSARGGWFF.

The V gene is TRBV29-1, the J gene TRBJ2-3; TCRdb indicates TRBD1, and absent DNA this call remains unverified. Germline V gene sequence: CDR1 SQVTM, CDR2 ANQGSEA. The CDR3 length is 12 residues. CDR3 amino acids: CSVTGVTDTQYF.

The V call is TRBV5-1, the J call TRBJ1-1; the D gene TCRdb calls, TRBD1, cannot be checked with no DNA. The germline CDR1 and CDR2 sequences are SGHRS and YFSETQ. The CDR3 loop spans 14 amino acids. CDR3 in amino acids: CASSSTAGNTEAFF.

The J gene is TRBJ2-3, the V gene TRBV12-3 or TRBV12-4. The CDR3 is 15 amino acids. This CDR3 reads CASSLGSIRTDTQYF.

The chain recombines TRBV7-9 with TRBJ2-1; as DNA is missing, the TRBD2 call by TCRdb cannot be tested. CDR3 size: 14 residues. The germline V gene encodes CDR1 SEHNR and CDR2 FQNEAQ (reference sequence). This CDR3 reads CASSGGLASNEQFF.

The CDR3 region is CSVVVQGKNTEAFF. The chain links TRBV29-1 to TRBJ1-1; the D call from TCRdb, TRBD1, cannot be confirmed without DNA. CDR1 is SQVTM, CDR2 ANQGSEA, per germline. CDR3 length: 14 amino acids.

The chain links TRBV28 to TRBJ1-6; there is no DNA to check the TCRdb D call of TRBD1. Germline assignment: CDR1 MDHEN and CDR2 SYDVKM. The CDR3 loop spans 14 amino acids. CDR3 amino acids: CASSLQGYNSPLHF.

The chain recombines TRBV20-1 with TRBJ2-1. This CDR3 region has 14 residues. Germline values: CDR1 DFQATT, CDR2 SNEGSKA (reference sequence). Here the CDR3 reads CSATDISSYNEQFF.

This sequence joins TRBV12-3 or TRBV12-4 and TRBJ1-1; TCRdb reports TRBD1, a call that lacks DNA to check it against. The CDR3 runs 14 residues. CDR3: CASSLAPGTGQAFF.

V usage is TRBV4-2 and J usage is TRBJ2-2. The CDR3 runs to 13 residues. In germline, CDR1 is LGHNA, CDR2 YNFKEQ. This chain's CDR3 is CASSQVESGELFF.

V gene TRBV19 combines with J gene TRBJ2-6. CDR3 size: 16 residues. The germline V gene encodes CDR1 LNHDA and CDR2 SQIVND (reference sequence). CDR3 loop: CASSINVGSGANVLTF.

The CDR3 loop is CASSFFSETQYF. V usage is TRBV12-3 or TRBV12-4 and J usage is TRBJ2-5. This CDR3 has 12 amino acids.

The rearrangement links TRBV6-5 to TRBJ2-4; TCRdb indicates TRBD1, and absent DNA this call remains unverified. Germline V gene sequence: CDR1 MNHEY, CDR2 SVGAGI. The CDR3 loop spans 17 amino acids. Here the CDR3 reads CASSYSATGAAKNIQYF.

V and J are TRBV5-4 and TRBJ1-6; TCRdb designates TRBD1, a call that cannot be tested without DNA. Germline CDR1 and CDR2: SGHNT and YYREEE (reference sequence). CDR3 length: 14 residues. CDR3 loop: CASSLRGGNSPLHF. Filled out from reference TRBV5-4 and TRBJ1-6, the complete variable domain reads ETGVTQSPTHLIKTRGQQVTLRCSSQSGHNTVSWYQQALGQGPQFIFQYYREEENGRGNFPPRFSGLQFPNYSSELNVNALELDDSALYLCASSLRGGNSPLHFGNGTRLTVT.

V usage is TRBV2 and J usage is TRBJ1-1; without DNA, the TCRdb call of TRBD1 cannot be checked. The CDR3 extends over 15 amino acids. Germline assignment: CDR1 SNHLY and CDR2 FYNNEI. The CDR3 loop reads CASSKDRLMNTEAFF.

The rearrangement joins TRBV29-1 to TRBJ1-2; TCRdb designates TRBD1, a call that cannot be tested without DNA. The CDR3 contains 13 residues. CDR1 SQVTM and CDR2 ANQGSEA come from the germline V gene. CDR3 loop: CSVYGRTGEGYTF.

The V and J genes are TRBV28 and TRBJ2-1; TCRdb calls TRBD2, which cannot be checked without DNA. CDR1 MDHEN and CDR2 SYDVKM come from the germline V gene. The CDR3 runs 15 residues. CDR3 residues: CASSRIAGGSNEQFF.

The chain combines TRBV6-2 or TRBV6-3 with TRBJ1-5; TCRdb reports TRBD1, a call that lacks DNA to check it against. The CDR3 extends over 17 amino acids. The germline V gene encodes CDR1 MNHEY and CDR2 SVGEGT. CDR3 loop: CASSYPPGGHSNQPQHF.

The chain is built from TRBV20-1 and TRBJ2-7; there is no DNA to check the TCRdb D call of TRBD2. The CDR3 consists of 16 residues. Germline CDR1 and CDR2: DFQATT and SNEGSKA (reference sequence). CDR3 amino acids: CSARRSGTAAFYEQYF.